These T cell receptor beta chains were read from a single sample in a study of shared clonotypes between healthy human individuals. Repertoires were generated with immunoSEQ multiplex PCR, while TCRdb's copy carries only in-frame clones and drops some. The data contain 2 million to 3 million clones, just over 90% of them seen just once; the ten biggest clones take up more than 0.12%. The specimen sequenced was naive CD4+ T cells sorted from blood. The receptors derive from a young man in good health. Both conserved end residues are part of each CDR3. D genes are given only for firm matches. Size tells how often a clone was seen (once, few, many) or the class of an expanded clone, and some rows leave it out.

cdr3_nt,cdr3_aa,v_call,d_call,j_call,clone_size
TGCGCCAGCTTTAAGACATACGGTCCCGGGGAGCTGTTTTTT,CASFKTYGPGELFF,TRBV5-1,.,TRBJ2-2,.
TGTGCCAGTAGTATCGGGACTAGCGGAGCGTACCAAGAGACCCAGTACTTC,CASSIGTSGAYQETQYF,TRBV19,TRBD2,TRBJ2-5,.
TGTGCCAGCAGTTTACGGACAGGGAGACCTCTCATGAACACTGAAGCTTTCTTT,CASSLRTGRPLMNTEAFF,TRBV28,TRBD1,TRBJ1-1,.
TGTGCCAGCAGCTTTACCGGGACTGGGGAAGAGACCCAGTACTTC,CASSFTGTGEETQYF,TRBV7-3,.,TRBJ2-5,.
TGCAGTGCTAGAGACCCCGAAAAACTGTTTTTT,CSARDPEKLFF,TRBV20-1,.,TRBJ1-4,.
TGTGCCACCGGGAACATTAACAAAAACATTCAGTACTTC,CATGNINKNIQYF,TRBV15,.,TRBJ2-4,.
TGCGCCAGCAGCGCAGTTGGACAGGGATTAACTGAAGCTTTCTTT,CASSAVGQGLTEAFF,TRBV5-1,TRBD1,TRBJ1-1,.
TGCGCCAGCAGCCCCGGACTAGCGGTTGCTAGCACAGATACGCAGTATTTT,CASSPGLAVASTDTQYF,TRBV5-1,TRBD2,TRBJ2-3,.
TGTGCCAGTAGTGTTGGACAGGGGGTGAACACTGAAGCTTTCTTT,CASSVGQGVNTEAFF,TRBV19,TRBD1,TRBJ1-1,.
TGTGCCAGTAGGGAGGTGGGTCTCCAAGCCAAAAACATTCAGTACTTC,CASREVGLQAKNIQYF,TRBV19,.,TRBJ2-4,once
TGCGCCAGCAGCCAGAGGACGGGGAACACTGAAGCTTTCTTT,CASSQRTGNTEAFF,TRBV4-3,.,TRBJ1-1,.
TGTGCCAGCAGCTTGGCTAGGGCTAGCTCTGGAAACACCATATATTTT,CASSLARASSGNTIYF,TRBV5-6,.,TRBJ1-3,.
TGTGCCAGCTCCCCCGTAGGGGACACTGAAGCTTTCTTT,CASSPVGDTEAFF,TRBV18,.,TRBJ1-1,.
TGTGCCAGCGGCGGAGGGACGACTGTTGGGGAAAAACTGTTTTTT,CASGGGTTVGEKLFF,TRBV19,.,TRBJ1-4,.
TGTGCCAGCAGCCCCGGGACAGGGGGAGCTTTCTTT,CASSPGTGGAFF,TRBV7-9,TRBD1,TRBJ1-1,.
TGTGCCAGCTCACCGACTTTTCAGGGGGATACGCAGTATTTT,CASSPTFQGDTQYF,TRBV18,.,TRBJ2-3,.
TGTGCCAGCAGTTTCCGCACCGGGCTCTCTGGAAACACCATATATTTT,CASSFRTGLSGNTIYF,TRBV27,.,TRBJ1-3,once
TGTGCCAGTAGTTCGACGGTTGGAAACACCATATATTTT,CASSSTVGNTIYF,TRBV19,.,TRBJ1-3,few
TGTGCCAGCAGTCCCCCTGAAGGGATAGGGAGGACTTCACCCCTCCACTTT,CASSPPEGIGRTSPLHF,TRBV28,.,TRBJ1-6,.
TGCAGCGTCGGGACAGGCACCCAAGAGACCCAGTACTTC,CSVGTGTQETQYF,TRBV29-1,TRBD1,TRBJ2-5,.
TGCGCCAGCAGCCAAGAAGGGTATAGCAATCAGCCCCAGCATTTT,CASSQEGYSNQPQHF,TRBV4-1,.,TRBJ1-5,once
TGCGCCAGCAGCTCTACGACAGGGACCTGGAATGAGCAGTTCTTC,CASSSTTGTWNEQFF,TRBV5-1,TRBD1,TRBJ2-1,.
TGTGCCAGCAGCCCTATAGCGGGAGGGTTCCATGAGCAGTTCTTC,CASSPIAGGFHEQFF,TRBV7-9,TRBD2,TRBJ2-1,.
TGTGCCAGCAGCCCGGAAGGACAGGGGATAGGAGGCTACACCTTC,CASSPEGQGIGGYTF,TRBV7-2,TRBD1,TRBJ1-2,.
TGTGCCAGTAGTCCGGAGGGTTGGAATGAGCAGTTCTTC,CASSPEGWNEQFF,TRBV19,.,TRBJ2-1,.
TGTGCCAGCTCACCCGGGACCCGGGGGGCTAATGAAAAACTGTTTTTT,CASSPGTRGANEKLFF,TRBV18,.,TRBJ1-4,.
TGTGCCAGCAGCTTTGGAGGCTCTGGAAACACCATATATTTT,CASSFGGSGNTIYF,TRBV7-2,.,TRBJ1-3,.
TGTGCCAGCAGAAAGACAGCACAAGAGACCCAGTACTTC,CASRKTAQETQYF,TRBV6-1,.,TRBJ2-5,.
TGTGCCATCAATGGTGGGGGCGGTAATGGCTACACCTTC,CAINGGGGNGYTF,TRBV10-3,.,TRBJ1-2,.
TGTGCCAGCAGCTTAGCAGGGGGGATCATTCAGCCCCAGCATTTT,CASSLAGGIIQPQHF,TRBV7-8,.,TRBJ1-5,.
TGTGCCAGCAGCTTAGTAGGACAGGGCGGGTACGAGCAGTACTTC,CASSLVGQGGYEQYF,TRBV11-2,TRBD1,TRBJ2-7,.
TGTGCCAGCAGCCTGTGGACAGGGAATGAAAAACTGTTTTTT,CASSLWTGNEKLFF,TRBV7-2,TRBD1,TRBJ1-4,.
TGCGCCAGCAGCGAACAGAGCGACTATGGCTACACCTTC,CASSEQSDYGYTF,TRBV5-1,.,TRBJ1-2,.
TGTGCCAGCAGCGTAGAGGCGGGCTTCAACTACGAGCAGTACTTC,CASSVEAGFNYEQYF,TRBV9,.,TRBJ2-7,.
TGCGCCAGCAGTGCTAGCGGGGCTTCCTACAATGAGCAGTTCTTC,CASSASGASYNEQFF,TRBV5-1,TRBD2,TRBJ2-1,.
TGCGCCAGCAGCTTAAAGGTCGGGGCATCCACCGGGGAGCTGTTTTTT,CASSLKVGASTGELFF,TRBV5-1,.,TRBJ2-2,.
TGTGCCAGCTCACCCTTCGAACTGTTGAGAGACACTGAAGCTTTCTTT,CASSPFELLRDTEAFF,TRBV18,.,TRBJ1-1,.
TGTGCCATCAGTGAGTCGACCTTGGCGGATCCCTACAATGAGCAGTTCTTC,CAISESTLADPYNEQFF,TRBV10-3,.,TRBJ2-1,.
TGTGCCAGCAATGCAGGGTTTGGCACTGAAGCTTTCTTT,CASNAGFGTEAFF,TRBV28,.,TRBJ1-1,.
TGCGCCAGCAGCCGGGTCATCGGGAGGCCGGAAGGGGCCAACGTCCTGACTTTC,CASSRVIGRPEGANVLTF,TRBV4-1,TRBD2,TRBJ2-6,.
TGCGCCAGCAGCCAAGGCCTGAGCAGGTTGACAGATACGCAGTATTTT,CASSQGLSRLTDTQYF,TRBV4-1,.,TRBJ2-3,.
TGTGCCAGCAGTGGACTGACGGGGAAGGTATACGAGCAGTACTTC,CASSGLTGKVYEQYF,TRBV27,.,TRBJ2-7,once
TGCGCCAGCAGCTTGAATACCCGACAGGGAGGCACCGGGGAGCTGTTTTTT,CASSLNTRQGGTGELFF,TRBV5-1,.,TRBJ2-2,.
TGTGCAAGTCGCCCCCGGACAGGAGCAGTGTACGAGCAGTACTTC,CASRPRTGAVYEQYF,TRBV12-2,.,TRBJ2-7,.
TGTGCCAGCAGTTTATTGGACAGGGTCAACGAGCAGTACTTC,CASSLLDRVNEQYF,TRBV27,TRBD1,TRBJ2-7,.